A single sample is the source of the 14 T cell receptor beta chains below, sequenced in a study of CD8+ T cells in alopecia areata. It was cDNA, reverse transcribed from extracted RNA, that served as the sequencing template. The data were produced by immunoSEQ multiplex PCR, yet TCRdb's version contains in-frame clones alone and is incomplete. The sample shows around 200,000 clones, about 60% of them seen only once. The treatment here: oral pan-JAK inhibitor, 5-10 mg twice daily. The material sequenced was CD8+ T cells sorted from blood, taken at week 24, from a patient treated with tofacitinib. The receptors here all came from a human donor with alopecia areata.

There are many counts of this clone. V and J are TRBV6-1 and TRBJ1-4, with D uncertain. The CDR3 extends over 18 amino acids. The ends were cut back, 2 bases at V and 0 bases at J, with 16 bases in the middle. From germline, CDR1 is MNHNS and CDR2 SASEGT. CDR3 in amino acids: CASSERRMRTSTNEKLFF. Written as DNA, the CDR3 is TGTGCCAGCAGTGAACGTCGAATGCGGACTTCAACTAATGAAAAACTGTTTTTT.

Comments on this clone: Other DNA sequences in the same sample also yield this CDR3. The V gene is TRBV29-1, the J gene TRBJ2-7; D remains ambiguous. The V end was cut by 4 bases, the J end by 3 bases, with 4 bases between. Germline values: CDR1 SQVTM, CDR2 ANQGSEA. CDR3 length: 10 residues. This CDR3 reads CSVGGYEQYF. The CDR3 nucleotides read TGCAGCGTTGGGGGCTACGAGCAGTACTTC.

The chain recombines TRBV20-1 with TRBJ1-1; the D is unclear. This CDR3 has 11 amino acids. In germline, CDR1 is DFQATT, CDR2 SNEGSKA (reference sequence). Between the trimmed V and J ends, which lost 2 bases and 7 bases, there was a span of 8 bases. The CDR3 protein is CSARMVFEAFF. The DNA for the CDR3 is TGCAGTGCTAGAATGGTCTTTGAAGCTTTCTTT.

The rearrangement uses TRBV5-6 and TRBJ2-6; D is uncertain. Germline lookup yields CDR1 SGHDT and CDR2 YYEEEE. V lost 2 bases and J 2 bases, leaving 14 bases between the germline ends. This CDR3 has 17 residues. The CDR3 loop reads CASSFGSTHAGANVLTF. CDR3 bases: TGTGCCAGCAGCTTTGGTTCAACCCATGCTGGGGCCAACGTCCTGACTTTC.

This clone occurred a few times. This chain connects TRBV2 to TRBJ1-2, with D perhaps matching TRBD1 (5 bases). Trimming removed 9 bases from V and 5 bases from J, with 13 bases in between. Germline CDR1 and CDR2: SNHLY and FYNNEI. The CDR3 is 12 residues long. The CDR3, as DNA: TGTGCCAGTCCTACGGGGGTTTATGGCTACACCTTC. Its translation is CASPTGVYGYTF. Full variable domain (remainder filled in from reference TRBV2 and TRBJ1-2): EPEVTQTPSHQVTQMGQEVILRCVPISNHLYFYWYRQILGQKVEFLVSFYNNEISEKSEIFDDQFSVERPDGSNFTLKIRSTKLEDSAMYFCASPTGVYGYTFGSGTRLTVV.

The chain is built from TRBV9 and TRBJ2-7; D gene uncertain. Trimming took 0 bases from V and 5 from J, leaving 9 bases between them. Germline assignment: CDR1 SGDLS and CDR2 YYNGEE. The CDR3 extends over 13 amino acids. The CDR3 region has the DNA TGTGCCAGCAGCGTAGGGGGAAGGAACGAGCAGTACTTC. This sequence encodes CASSVGGRNEQYF.

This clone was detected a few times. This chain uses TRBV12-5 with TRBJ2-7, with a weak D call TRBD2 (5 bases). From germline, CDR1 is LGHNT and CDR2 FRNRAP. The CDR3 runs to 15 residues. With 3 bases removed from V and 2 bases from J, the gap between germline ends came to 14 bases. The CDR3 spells CASGFGGLSPYEQYF. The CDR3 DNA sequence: TGTGCTAGTGGTTTCGGAGGCCTATCCCCCTACGAGCAGTACTTC.

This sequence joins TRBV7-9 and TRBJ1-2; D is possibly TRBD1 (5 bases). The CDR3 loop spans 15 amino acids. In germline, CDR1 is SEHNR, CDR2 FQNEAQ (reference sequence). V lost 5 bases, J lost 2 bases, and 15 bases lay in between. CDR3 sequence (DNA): TGTGCCAGCAGCCAACCTGCGGGACCCAACTATGGCTACACCTTC. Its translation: CASSQPAGPNYGYTF.

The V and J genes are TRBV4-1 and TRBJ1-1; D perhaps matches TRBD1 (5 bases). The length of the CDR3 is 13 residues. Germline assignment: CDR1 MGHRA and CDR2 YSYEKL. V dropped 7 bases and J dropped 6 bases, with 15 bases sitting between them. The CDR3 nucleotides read TGCGCCAGCAACGCAGGGTATAGTTCTGAAGCTTTCTTT. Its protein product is CASNAGYSSEAFF.

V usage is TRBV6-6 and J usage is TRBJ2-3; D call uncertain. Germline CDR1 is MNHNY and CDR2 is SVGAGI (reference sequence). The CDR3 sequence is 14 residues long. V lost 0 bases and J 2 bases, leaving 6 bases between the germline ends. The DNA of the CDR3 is TGTGCCAGCAGTTACTCGGAGCCCACAGATACGCAGTATTTT. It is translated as CASSYSEPTDTQYF.

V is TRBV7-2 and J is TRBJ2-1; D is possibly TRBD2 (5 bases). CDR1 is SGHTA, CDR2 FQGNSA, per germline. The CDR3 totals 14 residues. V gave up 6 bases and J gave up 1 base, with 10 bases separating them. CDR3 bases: TGTGCCAGCAGTCTAGAGGGTTCCTACAATGAGCAGTTCTTC. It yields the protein CASSLEGSYNEQFF.

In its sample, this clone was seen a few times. CDR3 amino acids: CAIIRGSGNTIYF. CDR3 DNA sequence: TGTGCCATCATTAGGGGCTCTGGAAACACCATATATTTT. This chain joins TRBV10-3 and TRBJ1-3; tentatively, D is TRBD1 (5 bases). Germline V gene data show CDR1 as ENHRY and CDR2 as SYGVKD. Trimming left V 7 bases short and J 0 bases short, with 7 bases between. This CDR3 is 13 amino acids long.

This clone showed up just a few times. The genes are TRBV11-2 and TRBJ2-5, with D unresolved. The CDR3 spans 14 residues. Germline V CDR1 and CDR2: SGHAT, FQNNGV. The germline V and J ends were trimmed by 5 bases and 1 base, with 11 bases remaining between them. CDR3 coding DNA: TGTGCCAGCAGCCCCCCGGCTGCCCAAGAGACCCAGTACTTC. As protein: CASSPPAAQETQYF.

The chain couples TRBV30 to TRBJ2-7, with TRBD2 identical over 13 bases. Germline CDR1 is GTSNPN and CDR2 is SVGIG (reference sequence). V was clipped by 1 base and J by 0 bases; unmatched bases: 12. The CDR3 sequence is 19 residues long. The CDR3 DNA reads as TGTGCCTGGAGTGGCCCCGGACTAGCGGGGGCCTATCGCTCCTACGAGCAGTACTTC. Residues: CAWSGPGLAGAYRSYEQYF.